The 20 T cell receptor beta chains below were found in one sample sequenced in a study of regulatory T cells in long-lasting Graves disease. Both iRepertoire HTBI primers and Arm-PCR of CDR3 regions were used to build the TCR beta libraries. TCRdb recomputed calls from the multiplex PCR reads with MiXCR, one row per CDR3 protein. The sample consists of roughly 400,000 distinct CDR3 sequences, approximately 15% of them appearing once. Time point described: newly diagnosed GD, antithyroid drugs for less than 3 months. PBMC-extracted RNA yielded the TCR library. The sample was also linked to a second study, of T cells in Graves' hyperthyroidism and ophthalmopathy.

Sequences were derived from peripheral blood mononuclear cells (PBMCs), sampled at new diagnosis, from a patient treated with antithyroid drugs. These receptors all come from a middle-aged woman with Graves disease.

This clonotype was seen a few times. J is TRBJ2-2 and V is TRBV28, with 9 bases lining up with TRBD1. The length of the CDR3 is 15 residues. V gave up 4 bases and J gave up 4 bases; unmatched junction bases: 4. The germline V gene has CDR1 MDHEN and CDR2 SYDVKM. In DNA, the CDR3 is TGTGCCAGCAGTTGGGACAGGGAGTTCACCGGGGAGCTGTTTTTT. Translating gives CASSWDREFTGELFF.

This clonotype was counted at least ten times. The rearrangement links TRBV30 to TRBJ1-4; D unclear. Trimming shortened V by 4 bases and J by 4 bases, and 7 bases separated the two germline ends. There are 12 residues in the CDR3. CDR1 is GTSNPN, CDR2 SVGIG, per germline (reference sequence). The CDR3 is CAWMSGNEKLFF. DNA for the CDR3: TGTGCCTGGATGTCGGGTAATGAAAAACTGTTTTTT.

The chain is built from TRBV6-2 or TRBV6-3 and TRBJ2-5; the match to TRBD2 covers 10 bases. CDR1 is MNHEY and CDR2 is SVGEGT in the germline V gene. The CDR3 extends over 17 amino acids. The V and J ends lost 0 bases and 2 bases, in that order; junction bases with no gene match: 6. CDR3 in amino acids: CASSYSGLAEAQETQYF. The CDR3 coding sequence is TGTGCCAGCAGTTACTCCGGACTAGCGGAGGCGCAAGAGACCCAGTACTTC.

This clonotype was observed at least ten times. The chain carries TRBV12-3 or TRBV12-4 and TRBJ1-4; 7 bases match TRBD1. CDR3 size: 15 residues. V was clipped by 1 base and J by 8 bases; unmatched bases: 7. In DNA form, the CDR3 reads TGTGCCAGCAGTTTAGGAGCAGGGGGGACGGAAAAACTGTTTTTT. This sequence encodes CASSLGAGGTEKLFF.

There are many counts of this clonotype. The chain carries TRBV27 and TRBJ2-7; D may be TRBD1 or TRBD2 (5 bases each). CDR1 and CDR2 from the germline V gene are MNHEY and SMNVEV (reference sequence). The V and J ends lost 3 bases and 3 bases respectively, with 15 bases between them. This CDR3 region has 15 residues. The CDR3 reads CASSFGDPKYYEQYF. The CDR3, as DNA: TGTGCCAGCAGTTTTGGGGACCCCAAGTACTACGAGCAGTACTTC.

Ten or more counts support this clonotype. The chain joins TRBV13 to TRBJ2-7; weak D call: TRBD2 (5 bases). Germline loops: CDR1 PRHDT, CDR2 FYEKMQ (reference sequence). V was shortened by 5 bases and J by 1 base, with 15 bases between the two germline ends. This CDR3 has 15 residues. Written as DNA, the CDR3 is TGTGCCAGCAGCCTTGCACGGGGTGTTTCCTACGAGCAGTACTTC. Amino acids: CASSLARGVSYEQYF. The variable domain in full, with the rest retrieved from reference TRBV13 and TRBJ2-7, is AAGVIQSPRHLIKEKRETATLKCYPIPRHDTVYWYQQGPGQDPQFLISFYEKMQSDKGSIPDRFSAQQFSDYHSELNMSSLELGDSALYFCASSLARGVSYEQYFGPGTRLTVT.

This clonotype was seen ten or more times. The chain has TRBV11-1 and TRBJ2-5, with D tentatively TRBD1 (6 bases). V shed 2 bases and J shed 5 bases, with 15 bases lying between them. Germline values: CDR1 SGHAT, CDR2 FQDESV (reference sequence). This CDR3 is 15 amino acids long. In nucleotides, the CDR3 is TGTGCCAGCAGCTTACAGACAGGAGTTTGGGAGACCCAGTACTTC. Protein: CASSLQTGVWETQYF.

This clonotype was counted ten times or more. The rearrangement joins TRBV6-1 to TRBJ1-6; D gene uncertain. Germline assignment: CDR1 MNHNS and CDR2 SASEGT. V lost 3 bases to trimming and J lost 1 base, with 4 bases between them. The CDR3 has 14 amino acids. CDR3 DNA: TGTGCCAGCAGTGACATTTCCTATAATTCACCCCTCCACTTT. This codes for CASSDISYNSPLHF.

This clonotype occurred a few times. The chain couples TRBV20-1 to TRBJ2-3; TRBD2 is a possible D gene (6 bases). V lost 6 bases, J lost 3 bases, and 19 bases lay in between. The CDR3 has 15 residues. Germline V gene sequence: CDR1 DFQATT, CDR2 SNEGSKA (reference sequence). This CDR3 is CSAERSGAGTDTQYF. CDR3 in DNA: TGCAGTGCGGAAAGGAGTGGGGCGGGGACAGATACGCAGTATTTT.

As to this clonotype: The junction departs from germline at one end; a sequencing error may be responsible. The chain links TRBV28 to TRBJ1-2; D unclear. CDR1 is MDHEN, CDR2 SYDVKM, per germline. The CDR3 loop spans 12 amino acids. CDR3 protein: CASSRQTYGHTF. The CDR3 DNA reads TGTGCCAGCAGCCGGCAGACTTATGGCCACACCTTC.

A remark on this clonotype: Given a far larger clone just one base away, this is likely a sequencing read error. J is TRBJ2-7 and V is TRBV28; 10 nucleotides match TRBD2. CDR3 length: 14 residues. Trimming at V came to 6 bases and at J to 6 bases, leaving 8 bases not matched to a gene. Germline V gives CDR1 MDHEN, CDR2 SYDVKM. The CDR3 here is CASSLSSGSGEQYF. For the CDR3, the DNA is TGTGCCAGCAGCCTATCTAGCGGGAGTGGCGAGCAGTACTTC.

This clonotype showed up many times. The chain carries TRBV27 and TRBJ2-1; TRBD1 is a possible D gene (6 bases). The CDR3 contains 14 residues. CDR1 and CDR2 (germline): MNHEY, SMNVEV (reference sequence). V dropped 4 bases and J dropped 8 bases, with 15 bases sitting between them. The CDR3 region is CASSSATGWYEQFF. CDR3 DNA: TGTGCCAGCAGTTCCGCAACAGGGTGGTATGAGCAGTTCTTC.

This chain connects TRBV19 to TRBJ2-1; D call uncertain. CDR3 length equals 14 residues. In germline, CDR1 is LNHDA, CDR2 SQIVND (reference sequence). Trimming removed 2 bases from V and 7 bases from J, with 12 bases in between. CDR3 amino acids: CASSISSPLNEQFF. CDR3 nucleotides: TGTGCCAGTAGTATATCGTCACCCCTTAATGAGCAGTTCTTC.

The sample holds many counts of this clonotype. The rearrangement joins TRBV3-1 to TRBJ2-3, with 9 bases lining up with TRBD1. Germline-derived CDR1 and CDR2 are LGHDT and YNNKEL (reference sequence). There are 16 residues in the CDR3. V dropped 3 bases and J dropped 5; count of bases not matched to a gene: 9. In DNA, the CDR3 is TGTGCCAGCAGCCATGTCGGGACAGGGTGGGGAGATACGCAGTATTTT. Translated, it gives CASSHVGTGWGDTQYF.

This clonotype was seen repeatedly, ten times or more. CDR3 bases: TGCGCCAGCAGCCAAGAAGAAGGGTCCAGGAGCTCCTATAATTCACCCCTCCACTTT. Protein: CASSQEEGSRSSYNSPLHF. The chain links TRBV4-1 to TRBJ1-6; D is undetermined. The CDR3 runs 19 residues. Germline V gene sequence: CDR1 MGHRA, CDR2 YSYEKL. Between the trimmed V and J ends, which lost 0 bases and 0 bases, there was a span of 15 bases.

This clonotype has ten or more counts. The chain combines TRBV11-1 with TRBJ1-2, with TRBD1 matching 7 bases. There are 14 residues in the CDR3. V shed 5 bases and J 4 bases; nucleotides not matched to a gene: 7. Germline loops: CDR1 SGHAT, CDR2 FQDESV (reference sequence). The CDR3 spells CASSPRGETYGYTF. The CDR3 DNA sequence: TGTGCCAGCAGCCCCAGGGGGGAGACCTATGGCTACACCTTC.

This clonotype has just a few counts. This chain uses TRBV7-2 with TRBJ1-2; weak D call: TRBD1 (6 bases). There are 14 residues in the CDR3. Germline loops: CDR1 SGHTA, CDR2 FQGNSA. The V gene lost 5 bases and the J gene lost 4 bases, with 14 bases spanning the gap. CDR3 region: CASSQQGYTYGYTF. CDR3 DNA: TGTGCCAGCAGCCAACAGGGATATACCTATGGCTACACCTTC.

This clonotype was seen ten or more times. The gene calls are TRBV11-2 and TRBJ2-7; perhaps TRBD2 as D (5 bases). V lost 5 bases and J 4 bases, leaving 9 bases between the germline ends. This CDR3 comprises 12 residues. The germline CDR1 and CDR2 sequences are SGHAT and FQNNGV. The CDR3 loop is CASSATGYEQYF. DNA of the CDR3: TGTGCCAGCAGCGCAACGGGATACGAGCAGTACTTC.

This clonotype showed up many times. The chain joins TRBV12-3 or TRBV12-4 to TRBJ2-6, with 9 bases fitting TRBD1. The ends lost 7 bases at V and 3 bases at J; junction bases unmatched: 4. The CDR3 sequence is 15 residues long. DNA for the CDR3: TGTGCCAGCAAACAGGGGGCGCATGGGGCCAACGTCCTGACTTTC. Translating gives CASKQGAHGANVLTF.

The genes are TRBV29-1 and TRBJ2-5, with D unresolved. There are 14 residues in the CDR3. V lost 7 bases, J lost 1 base, and 16 bases lay in between. The germline V gene encodes CDR1 SQVTM and CDR2 ANQGSEA. This CDR3 is CSAVEFKVQETQYF. The CDR3 nucleotides read TGCAGCGCCGTGGAGTTTAAGGTCCAAGAGACCCAGTACTTC.